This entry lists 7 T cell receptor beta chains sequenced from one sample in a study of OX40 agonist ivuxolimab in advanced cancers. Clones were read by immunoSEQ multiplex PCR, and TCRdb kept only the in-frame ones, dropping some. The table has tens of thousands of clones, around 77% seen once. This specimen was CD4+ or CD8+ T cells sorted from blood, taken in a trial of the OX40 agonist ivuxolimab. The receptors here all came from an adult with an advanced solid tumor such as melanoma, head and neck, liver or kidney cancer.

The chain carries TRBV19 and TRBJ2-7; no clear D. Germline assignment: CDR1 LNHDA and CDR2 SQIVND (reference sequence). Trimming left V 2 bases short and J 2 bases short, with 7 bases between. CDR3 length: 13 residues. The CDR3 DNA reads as TGTGCCAGTAGTATAAGCCTGACCTACGAGCAGTACTTC. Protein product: CASSISLTYEQYF. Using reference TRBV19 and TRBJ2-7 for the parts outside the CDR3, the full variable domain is DGGITQSPKYLFRKEGQNVTLSCEQNLNHDAMYWYRQDPGQGLRLIYYSQIVNDFQKGDIAEGYSVSREKKESFPLTVTSAQKNPTAFYLCASSISLTYEQYFGPGTRLTVT.

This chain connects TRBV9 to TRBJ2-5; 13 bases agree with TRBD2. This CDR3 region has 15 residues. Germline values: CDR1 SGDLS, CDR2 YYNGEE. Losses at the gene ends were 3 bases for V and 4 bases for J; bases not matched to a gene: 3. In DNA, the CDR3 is TGTGCCAGCAGCGCGGGGACTAGCGGGGCAGAGACCCAGTACTTC. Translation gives CASSAGTSGAETQYF.

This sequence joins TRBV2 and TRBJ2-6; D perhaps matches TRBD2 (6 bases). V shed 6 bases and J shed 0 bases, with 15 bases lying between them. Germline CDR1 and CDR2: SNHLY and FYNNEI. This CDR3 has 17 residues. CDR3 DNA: TGTGCCAGCAGCTCAGGGAGGAGTTTCTCTGGGGCCAACGTCCTGACTTTC. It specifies CASSSGRSFSGANVLTF.

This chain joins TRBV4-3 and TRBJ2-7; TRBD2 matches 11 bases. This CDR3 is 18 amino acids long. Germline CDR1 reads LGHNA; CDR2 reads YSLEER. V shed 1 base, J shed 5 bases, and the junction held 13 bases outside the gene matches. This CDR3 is CASSQGRLAGGRWDEQYF. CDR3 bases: TGCGCCAGCAGCCAAGGTCGGCTAGCGGGGGGCCGGTGGGACGAGCAGTACTTC.

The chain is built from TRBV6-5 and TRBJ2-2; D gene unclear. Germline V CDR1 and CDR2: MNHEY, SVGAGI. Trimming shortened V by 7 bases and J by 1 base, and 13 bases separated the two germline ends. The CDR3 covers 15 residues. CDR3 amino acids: CASKSLWVNTGELFF. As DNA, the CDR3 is TGTGCCAGCAAATCCTTATGGGTGAACACCGGGGAGCTGTTTTTT.

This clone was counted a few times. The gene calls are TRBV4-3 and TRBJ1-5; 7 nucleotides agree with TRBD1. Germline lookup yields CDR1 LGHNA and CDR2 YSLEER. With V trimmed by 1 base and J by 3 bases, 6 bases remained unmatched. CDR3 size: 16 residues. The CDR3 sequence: CASSQATGVANQPQHF. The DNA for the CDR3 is TGCGCCAGCAGCCAAGCAACAGGGGTGGCCAATCAGCCCCAGCATTTT.

DNA for the CDR3: TGTGCCAGTAAGATTGGACAGCAGAACACTGAAGCTTTCTTT. Translating it yields CASKIGQQNTEAFF. V and J are TRBV19 and TRBJ1-1; possible D gene TRBD1, 6 bases. Trimming shortened V by 7 bases and J by 1 base, and 13 bases separated the two germline ends. The germline CDR1 and CDR2 sequences are LNHDA and SQIVND (reference sequence). This CDR3 has 14 residues.